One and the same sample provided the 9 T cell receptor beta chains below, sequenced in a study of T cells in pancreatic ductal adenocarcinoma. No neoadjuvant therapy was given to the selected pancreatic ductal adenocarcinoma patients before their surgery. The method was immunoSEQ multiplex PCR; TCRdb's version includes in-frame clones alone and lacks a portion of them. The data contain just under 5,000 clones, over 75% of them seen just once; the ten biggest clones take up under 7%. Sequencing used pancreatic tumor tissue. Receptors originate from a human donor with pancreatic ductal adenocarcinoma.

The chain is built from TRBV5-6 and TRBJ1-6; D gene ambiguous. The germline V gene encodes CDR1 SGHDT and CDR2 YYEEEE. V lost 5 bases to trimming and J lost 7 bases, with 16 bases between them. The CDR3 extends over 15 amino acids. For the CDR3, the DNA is TGTGCCAGCAGGGACGGAGGACCGGAAAATTCACCCCTCCACTTT. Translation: CASRDGGPENSPLHF.

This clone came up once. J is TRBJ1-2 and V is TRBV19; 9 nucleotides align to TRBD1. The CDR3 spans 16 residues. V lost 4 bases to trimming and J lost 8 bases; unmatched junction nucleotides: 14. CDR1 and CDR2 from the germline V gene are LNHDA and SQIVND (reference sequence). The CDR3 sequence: CASSTPGQGISGGYTF. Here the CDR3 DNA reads TGTGCCAGTAGTACTCCGGGACAGGGAATATCAGGCGGCTACACCTTC.

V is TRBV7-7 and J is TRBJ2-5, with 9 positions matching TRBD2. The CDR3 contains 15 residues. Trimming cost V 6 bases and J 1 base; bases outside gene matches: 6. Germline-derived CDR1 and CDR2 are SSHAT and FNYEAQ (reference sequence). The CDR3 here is CASSIQRGVQETQYF. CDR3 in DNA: TGTGCCAGCAGTATCCAGCGGGGGGTCCAAGAGACCCAGTACTTC.

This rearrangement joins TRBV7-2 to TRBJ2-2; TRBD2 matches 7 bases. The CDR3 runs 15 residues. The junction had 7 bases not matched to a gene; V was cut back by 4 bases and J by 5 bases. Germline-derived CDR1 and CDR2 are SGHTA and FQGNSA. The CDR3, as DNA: TGTGCCAGCAGCTCGAATCGGCGGGAGACCGGGGAGCTGTTTTTT. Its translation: CASSSNRRETGELFF.

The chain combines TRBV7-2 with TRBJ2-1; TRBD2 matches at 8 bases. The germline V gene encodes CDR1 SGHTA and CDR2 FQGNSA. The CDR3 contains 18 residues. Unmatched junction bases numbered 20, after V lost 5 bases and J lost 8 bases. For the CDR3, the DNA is TGTGCCAGCAGCCCTGGATGGGGAGCGGGAGATAAGGGGGATGAGCAGTTCTTC. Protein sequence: CASSPGWGAGDKGDEQFF.

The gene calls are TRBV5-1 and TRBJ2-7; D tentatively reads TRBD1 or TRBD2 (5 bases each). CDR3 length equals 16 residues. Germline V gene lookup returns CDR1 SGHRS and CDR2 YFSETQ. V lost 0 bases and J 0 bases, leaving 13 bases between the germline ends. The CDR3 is CASSLGGSPSSYEQYF. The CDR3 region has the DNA TGCGCCAGCAGCTTGGGGGGGTCGCCGAGCTCCTACGAGCAGTACTTC.

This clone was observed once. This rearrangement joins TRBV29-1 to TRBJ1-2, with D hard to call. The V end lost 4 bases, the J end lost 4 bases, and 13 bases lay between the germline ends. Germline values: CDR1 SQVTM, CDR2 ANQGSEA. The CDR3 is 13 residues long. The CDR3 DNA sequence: TGCAGCGTTGTCTCCTCCCACCTCTATGGCTACACCTTC. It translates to CSVVSSHLYGYTF.

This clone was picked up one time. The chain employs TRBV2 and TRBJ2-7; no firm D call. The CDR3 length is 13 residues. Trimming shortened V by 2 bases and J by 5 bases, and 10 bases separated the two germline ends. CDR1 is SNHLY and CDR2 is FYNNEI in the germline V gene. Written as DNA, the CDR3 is TGTGCCAGCAGTGAAAACGACATGGACGAGCAGTACTTC. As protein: CASSENDMDEQYF.

The CDR3 DNA reads TGTGCCATCCTACCGGGTACGATGTGGGGGGAGCTGTTTTTT. This encodes CAILPGTMWGELFF. The chain links TRBV7-2 to TRBJ2-2; D is uncertain. Germline V lookup: CDR1 SGHTA, CDR2 FQGNSA. V dropped 10 bases and J dropped 8 bases, with 20 bases sitting between them. The CDR3 contains 14 residues.